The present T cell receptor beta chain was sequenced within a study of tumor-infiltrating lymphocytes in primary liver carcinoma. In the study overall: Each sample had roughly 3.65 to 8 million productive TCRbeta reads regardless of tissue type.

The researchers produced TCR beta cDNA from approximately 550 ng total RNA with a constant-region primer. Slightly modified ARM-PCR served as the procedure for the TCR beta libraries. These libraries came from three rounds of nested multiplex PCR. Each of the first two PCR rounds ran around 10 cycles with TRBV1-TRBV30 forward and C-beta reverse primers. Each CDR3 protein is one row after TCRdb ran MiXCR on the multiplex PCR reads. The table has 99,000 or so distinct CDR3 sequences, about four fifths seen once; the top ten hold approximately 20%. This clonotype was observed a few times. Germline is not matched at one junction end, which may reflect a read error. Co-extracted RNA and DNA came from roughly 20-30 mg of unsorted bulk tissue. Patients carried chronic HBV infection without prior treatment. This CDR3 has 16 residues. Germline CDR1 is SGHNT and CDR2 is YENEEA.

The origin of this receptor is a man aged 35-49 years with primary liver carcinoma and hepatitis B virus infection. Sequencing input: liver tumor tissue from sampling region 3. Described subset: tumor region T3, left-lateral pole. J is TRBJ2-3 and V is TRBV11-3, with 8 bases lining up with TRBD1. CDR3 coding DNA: TGTACCAGCAGCCCCCGACAGGGGTCAAGCACAGATACGCAGTATTTT. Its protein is CTSSPRQGSSTDTQYF.